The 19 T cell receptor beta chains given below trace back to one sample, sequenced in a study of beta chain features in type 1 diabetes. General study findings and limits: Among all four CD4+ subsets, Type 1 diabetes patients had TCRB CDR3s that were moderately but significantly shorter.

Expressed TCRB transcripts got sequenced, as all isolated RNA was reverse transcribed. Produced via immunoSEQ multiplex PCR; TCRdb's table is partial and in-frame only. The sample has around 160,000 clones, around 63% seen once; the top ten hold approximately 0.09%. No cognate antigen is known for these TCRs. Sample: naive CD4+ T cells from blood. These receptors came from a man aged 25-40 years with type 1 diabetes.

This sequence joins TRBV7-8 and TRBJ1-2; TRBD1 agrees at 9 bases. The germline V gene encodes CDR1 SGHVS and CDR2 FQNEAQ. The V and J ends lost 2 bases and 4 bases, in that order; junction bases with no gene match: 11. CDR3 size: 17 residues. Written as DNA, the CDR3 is TGTGCCAGCAGCTTACTGCTTCCCGGGACAGGGATCTATGGCTACACCTTC. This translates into CASSLLLPGTGIYGYTF.

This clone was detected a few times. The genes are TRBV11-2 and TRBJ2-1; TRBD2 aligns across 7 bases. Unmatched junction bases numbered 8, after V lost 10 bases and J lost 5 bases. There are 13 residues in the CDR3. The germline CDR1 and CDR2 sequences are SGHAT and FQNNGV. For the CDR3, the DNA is TGTGCCACTCAAAAGGGACTAAACAATGAGCAGTTCTTC. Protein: CATQKGLNNEQFF.

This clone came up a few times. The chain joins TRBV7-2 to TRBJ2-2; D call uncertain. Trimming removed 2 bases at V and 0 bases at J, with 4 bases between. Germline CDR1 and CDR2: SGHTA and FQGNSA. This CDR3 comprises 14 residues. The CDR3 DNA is TGTGCCAGCAGCTTATCGCCGAACACCGGGGAGCTGTTTTTT. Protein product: CASSLSPNTGELFF.

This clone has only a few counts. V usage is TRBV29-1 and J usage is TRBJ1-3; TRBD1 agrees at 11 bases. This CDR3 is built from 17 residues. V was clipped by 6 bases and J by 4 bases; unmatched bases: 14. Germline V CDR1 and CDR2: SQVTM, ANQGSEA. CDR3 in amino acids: CSVGDRGATSTGNTIYF. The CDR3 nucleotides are TGCAGCGTCGGGGACAGGGGGGCCACTTCGACGGGAAACACCATATATTTT.

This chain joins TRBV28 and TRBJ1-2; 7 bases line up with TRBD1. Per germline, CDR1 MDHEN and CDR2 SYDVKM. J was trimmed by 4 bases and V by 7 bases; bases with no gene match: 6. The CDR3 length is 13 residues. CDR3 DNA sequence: TGTGCCAGCACTGGACAGGTTTTCTATGGCTACACCTTC. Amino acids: CASTGQVFYGYTF.

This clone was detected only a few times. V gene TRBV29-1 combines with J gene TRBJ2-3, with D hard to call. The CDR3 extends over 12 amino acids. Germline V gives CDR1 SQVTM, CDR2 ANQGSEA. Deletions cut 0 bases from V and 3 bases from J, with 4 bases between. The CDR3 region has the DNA TGCAGCGTTGAAGAAGCGACAGATACGCAGTATTTT. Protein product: CSVEEATDTQYF.

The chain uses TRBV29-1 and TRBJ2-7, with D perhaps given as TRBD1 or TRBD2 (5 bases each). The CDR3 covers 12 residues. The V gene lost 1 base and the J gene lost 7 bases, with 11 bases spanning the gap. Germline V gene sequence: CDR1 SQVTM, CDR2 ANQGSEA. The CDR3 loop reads CSVEGQGEEQYF. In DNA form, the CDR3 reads TGCAGCGTTGAAGGGCAGGGAGAAGAGCAGTACTTC.

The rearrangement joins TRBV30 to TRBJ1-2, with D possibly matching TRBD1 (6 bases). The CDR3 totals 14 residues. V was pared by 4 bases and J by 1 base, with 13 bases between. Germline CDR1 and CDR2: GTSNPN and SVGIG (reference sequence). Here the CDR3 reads CAWTWDISNYGYTF. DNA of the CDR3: TGTGCCTGGACCTGGGACATAAGTAACTATGGCTACACCTTC.

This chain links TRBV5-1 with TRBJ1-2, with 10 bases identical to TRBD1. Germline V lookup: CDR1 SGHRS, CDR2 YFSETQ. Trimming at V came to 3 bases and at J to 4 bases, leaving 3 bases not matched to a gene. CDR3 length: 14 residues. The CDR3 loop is CASSWTGGPYGYTF. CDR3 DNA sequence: TGCGCCAGCAGCTGGACAGGGGGACCCTATGGCTACACCTTC.

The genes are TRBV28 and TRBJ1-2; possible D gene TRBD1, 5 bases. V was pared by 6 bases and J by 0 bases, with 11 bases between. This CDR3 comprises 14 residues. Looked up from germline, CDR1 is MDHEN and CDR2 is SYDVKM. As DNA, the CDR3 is TGTGCCAGCAGCCTGACAGTACCTAACTATGGCTACACCTTC. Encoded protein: CASSLTVPNYGYTF.

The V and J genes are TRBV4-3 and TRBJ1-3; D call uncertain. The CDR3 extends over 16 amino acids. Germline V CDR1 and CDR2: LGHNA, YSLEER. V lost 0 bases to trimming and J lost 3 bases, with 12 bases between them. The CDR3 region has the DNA TGCGCCAGCAGCCAAGATAGGTTTACAATTGGAAACACCATATATTTT. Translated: CASSQDRFTIGNTIYF.

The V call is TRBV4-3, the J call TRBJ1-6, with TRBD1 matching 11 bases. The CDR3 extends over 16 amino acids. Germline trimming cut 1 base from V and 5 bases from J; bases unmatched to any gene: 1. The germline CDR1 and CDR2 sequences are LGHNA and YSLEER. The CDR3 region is CASSQGDRGDNSPLHF. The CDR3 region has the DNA TGCGCCAGCAGCCAAGGGGACAGGGGGGATAATTCACCCCTCCACTTT.

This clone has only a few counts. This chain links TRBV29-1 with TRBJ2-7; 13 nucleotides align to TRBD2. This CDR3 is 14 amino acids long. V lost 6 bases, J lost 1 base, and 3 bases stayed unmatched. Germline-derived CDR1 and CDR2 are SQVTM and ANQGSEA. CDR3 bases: TGCAGCGTAGGGACTAGCGGGGCTTCCTACGAGCAGTACTTC. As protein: CSVGTSGASYEQYF.

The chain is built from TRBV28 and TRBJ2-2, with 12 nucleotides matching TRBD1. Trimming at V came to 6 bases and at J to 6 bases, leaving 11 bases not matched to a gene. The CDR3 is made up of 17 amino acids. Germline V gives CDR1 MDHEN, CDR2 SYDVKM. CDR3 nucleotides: TGTGCCAGCAGCCTCCATCCGGGACAGGGGGCGGCCGGGGAGCTGTTTTTT. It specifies CASSLHPGQGAAGELFF.

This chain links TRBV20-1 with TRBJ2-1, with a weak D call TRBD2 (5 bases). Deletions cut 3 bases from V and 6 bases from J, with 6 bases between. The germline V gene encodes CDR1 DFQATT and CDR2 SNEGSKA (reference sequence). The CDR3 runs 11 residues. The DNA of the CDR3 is TGCAGTGCTAGGAGCGGCAATGAGCAGTTCTTC. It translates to CSARSGNEQFF.

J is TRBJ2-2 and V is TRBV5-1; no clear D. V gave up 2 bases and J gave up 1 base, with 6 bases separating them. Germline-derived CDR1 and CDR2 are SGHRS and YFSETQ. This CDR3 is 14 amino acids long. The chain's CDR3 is CASSFPENTGELFF. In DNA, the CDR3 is TGCGCCAGCAGCTTTCCCGAGAACACCGGGGAGCTGTTTTTT.

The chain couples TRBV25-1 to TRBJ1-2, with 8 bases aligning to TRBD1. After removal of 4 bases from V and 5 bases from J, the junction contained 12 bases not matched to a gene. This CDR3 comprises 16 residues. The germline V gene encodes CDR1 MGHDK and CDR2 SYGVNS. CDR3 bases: TGTGCCAGCAGTGCCTCGGGGATCAGGGGGCTGTATGGCTACACCTTC. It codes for CASSASGIRGLYGYTF.

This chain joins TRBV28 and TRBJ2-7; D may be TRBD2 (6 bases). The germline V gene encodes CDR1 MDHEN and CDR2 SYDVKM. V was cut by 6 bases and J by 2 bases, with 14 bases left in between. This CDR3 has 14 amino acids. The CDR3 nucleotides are TGTGCCAGCAGCCGCGGAGGGAAGCCCTACGAGCAGTACTTC. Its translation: CASSRGGKPYEQYF.

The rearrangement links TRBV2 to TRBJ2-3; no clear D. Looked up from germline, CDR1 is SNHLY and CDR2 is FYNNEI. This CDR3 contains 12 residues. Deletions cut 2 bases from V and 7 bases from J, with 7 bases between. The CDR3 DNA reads TGTGCCAGCAGTGAACGGTGGCATACGCAGTATTTT. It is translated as CASSERWHTQYF.